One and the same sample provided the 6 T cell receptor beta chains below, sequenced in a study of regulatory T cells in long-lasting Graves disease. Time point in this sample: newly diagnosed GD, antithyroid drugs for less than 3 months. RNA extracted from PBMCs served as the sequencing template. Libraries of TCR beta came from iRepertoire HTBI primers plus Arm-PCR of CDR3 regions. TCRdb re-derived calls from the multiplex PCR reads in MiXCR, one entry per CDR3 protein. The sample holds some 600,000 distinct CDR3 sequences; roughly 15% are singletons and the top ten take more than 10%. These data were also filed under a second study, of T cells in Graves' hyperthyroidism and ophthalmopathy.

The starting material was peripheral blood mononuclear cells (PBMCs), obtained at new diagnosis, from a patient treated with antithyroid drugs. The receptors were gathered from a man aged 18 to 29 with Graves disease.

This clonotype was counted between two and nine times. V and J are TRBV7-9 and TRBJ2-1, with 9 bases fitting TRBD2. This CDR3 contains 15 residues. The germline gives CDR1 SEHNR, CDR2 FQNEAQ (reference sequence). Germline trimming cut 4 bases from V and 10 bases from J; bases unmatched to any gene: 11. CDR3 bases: TGTGCCAGCAGCTCTCCCGGTGGGCTAGCGGGAGAGCAGTTCTTC. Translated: CASSSPGGLAGEQFF.

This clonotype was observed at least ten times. CDR3 in amino acids: CASSLVGDRAGGDEQFF. As DNA, the CDR3 is TGCGCCAGCAGCTTGGTCGGGGACAGGGCCGGAGGGGATGAGCAGTTCTTC. The chain carries TRBV5-1 and TRBJ2-1; 9 bases align to TRBD1. This CDR3 has 17 residues. CDR1 is SGHRS, CDR2 YFSETQ, per germline. V dropped 0 bases and J dropped 8; count of bases not matched to a gene: 12.

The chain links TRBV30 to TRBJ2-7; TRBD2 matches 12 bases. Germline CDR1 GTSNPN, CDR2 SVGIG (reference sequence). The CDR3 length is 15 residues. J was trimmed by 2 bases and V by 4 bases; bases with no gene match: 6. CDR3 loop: CAWNLGLAGTYEQYF. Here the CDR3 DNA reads TGTGCCTGGAACCTGGGACTAGCGGGCACCTACGAGCAGTACTTC.

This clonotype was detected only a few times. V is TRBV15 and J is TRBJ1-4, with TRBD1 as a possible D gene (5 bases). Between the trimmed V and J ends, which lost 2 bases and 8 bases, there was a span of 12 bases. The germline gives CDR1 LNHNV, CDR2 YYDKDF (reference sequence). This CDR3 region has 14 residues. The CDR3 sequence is CATSRSGTYEKLFF. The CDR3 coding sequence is TGTGCCACCAGCAGATCCGGGACGTACGAAAAACTGTTTTTT.

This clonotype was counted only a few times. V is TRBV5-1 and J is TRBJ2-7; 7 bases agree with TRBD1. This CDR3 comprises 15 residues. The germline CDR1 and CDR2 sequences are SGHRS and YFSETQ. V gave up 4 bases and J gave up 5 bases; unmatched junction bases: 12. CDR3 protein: CASSTGQVSIDEQYF. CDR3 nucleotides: TGCGCCAGCAGCACCGGACAGGTATCGATTGACGAGCAGTACTTC.

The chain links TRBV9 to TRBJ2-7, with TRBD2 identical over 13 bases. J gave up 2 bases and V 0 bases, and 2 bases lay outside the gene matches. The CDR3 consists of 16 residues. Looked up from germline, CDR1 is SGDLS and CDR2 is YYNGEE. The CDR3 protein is CASSVGGTSGTYEQYF. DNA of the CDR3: TGTGCCAGCAGCGTAGGAGGGACTAGCGGGACCTACGAGCAGTACTTC. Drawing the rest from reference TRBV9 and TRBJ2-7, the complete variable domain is DSGVTQTPKHLITATGQRVTLRCSPRSGDLSVYWYQQSLDQGLQFLIQYYNGEERAKGNILERFSAQQFPDLHSELNLSSLELGDSALYFCASSVGGTSGTYEQYFGPGTRLTVT.